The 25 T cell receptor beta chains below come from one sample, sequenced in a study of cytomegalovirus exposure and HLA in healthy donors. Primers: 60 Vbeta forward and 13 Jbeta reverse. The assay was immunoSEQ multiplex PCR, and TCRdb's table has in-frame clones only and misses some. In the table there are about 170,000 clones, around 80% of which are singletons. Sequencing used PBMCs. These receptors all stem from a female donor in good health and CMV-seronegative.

CDR3 region: CASAGGQVVYF. The CDR3 DNA reads as TGTGCCTCAGCGGGGGGTCAGGTGGTGTACTTC. The gene calls are TRBV9 and TRBJ2-7; TRBD2 matches at 9 bases. The CDR3 loop spans 11 amino acids. The ends lost 10 bases at V and 12 bases at J; junction bases unmatched: 11. Germline V gives CDR1 SGDLS, CDR2 YYNGEE.

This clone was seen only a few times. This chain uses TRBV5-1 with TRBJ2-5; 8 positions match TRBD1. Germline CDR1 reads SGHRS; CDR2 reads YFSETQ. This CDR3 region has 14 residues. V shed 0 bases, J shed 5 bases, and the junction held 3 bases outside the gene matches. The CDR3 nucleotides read TGCGCCAGCAGCTTGGGACAGGGGTTGGAGACCCAGTACTTC. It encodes CASSLGQGLETQYF.

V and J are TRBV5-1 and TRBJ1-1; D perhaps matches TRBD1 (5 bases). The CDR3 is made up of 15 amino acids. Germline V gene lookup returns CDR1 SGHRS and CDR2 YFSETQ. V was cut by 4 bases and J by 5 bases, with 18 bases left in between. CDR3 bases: TGCGCCAGCAGCCGGGGGACTGCACTGGGAACTGAAGCTTTCTTT. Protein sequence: CASSRGTALGTEAFF.

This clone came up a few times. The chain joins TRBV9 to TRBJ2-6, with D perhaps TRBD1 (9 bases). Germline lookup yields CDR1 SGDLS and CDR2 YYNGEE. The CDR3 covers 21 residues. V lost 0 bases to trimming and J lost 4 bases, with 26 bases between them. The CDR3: CASSVGRGGGTGRSGANVLTF. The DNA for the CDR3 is TGTGCCAGCAGCGTAGGTAGGGGCGGGGGGACAGGGAGGAGCGGGGCCAACGTCCTGACTTTC.

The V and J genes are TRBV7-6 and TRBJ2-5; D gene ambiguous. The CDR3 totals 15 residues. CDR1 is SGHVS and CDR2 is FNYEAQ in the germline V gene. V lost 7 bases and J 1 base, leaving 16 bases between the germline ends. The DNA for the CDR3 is TGTGCCAGCACCCGAGGCGCGGAGACCCAAGAGACCCAGTACTTC. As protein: CASTRGAETQETQYF. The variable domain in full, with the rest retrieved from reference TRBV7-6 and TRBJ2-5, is GAGVSQSPRYKVTKRGQDVALRCDPISGHVSLYWYRQALGQGPEFLTYFNYEAQQDKSGLPNDRFSAERPEGSISTLTIQRTEQRDSAMYRCASTRGAETQETQYFGPGTRLLVL.

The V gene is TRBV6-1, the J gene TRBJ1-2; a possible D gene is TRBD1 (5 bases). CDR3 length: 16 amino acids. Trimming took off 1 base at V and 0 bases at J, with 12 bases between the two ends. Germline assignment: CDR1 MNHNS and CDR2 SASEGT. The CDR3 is CASSEVWGGANYGYTF. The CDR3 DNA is TGTGCCAGCAGTGAAGTATGGGGGGGGGCTAACTATGGCTACACCTTC.

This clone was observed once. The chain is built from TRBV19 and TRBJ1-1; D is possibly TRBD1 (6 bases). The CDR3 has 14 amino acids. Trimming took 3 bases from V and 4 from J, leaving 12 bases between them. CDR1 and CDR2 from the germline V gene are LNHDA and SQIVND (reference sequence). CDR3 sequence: CASSMSGVGTEAFF. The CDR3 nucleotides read TGTGCCAGTAGTATGTCAGGGGTTGGCACTGAAGCTTTCTTT.

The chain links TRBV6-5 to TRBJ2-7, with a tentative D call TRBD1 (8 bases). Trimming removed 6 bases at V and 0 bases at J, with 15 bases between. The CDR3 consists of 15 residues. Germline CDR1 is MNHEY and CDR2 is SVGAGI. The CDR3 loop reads CASRGGDRSSYEQYF. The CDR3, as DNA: TGTGCCAGCAGGGGGGGGGACAGGAGCTCCTACGAGCAGTACTTC.

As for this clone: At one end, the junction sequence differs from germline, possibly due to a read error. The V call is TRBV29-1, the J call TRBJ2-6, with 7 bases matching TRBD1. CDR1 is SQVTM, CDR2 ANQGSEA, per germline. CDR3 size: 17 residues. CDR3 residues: CSVEKHRGFSGANGLTF. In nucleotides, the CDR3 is TGCAGCGTGGAAAAGCACAGGGGATTCTCTGGGGCCAACGGCCTGACTTTC.

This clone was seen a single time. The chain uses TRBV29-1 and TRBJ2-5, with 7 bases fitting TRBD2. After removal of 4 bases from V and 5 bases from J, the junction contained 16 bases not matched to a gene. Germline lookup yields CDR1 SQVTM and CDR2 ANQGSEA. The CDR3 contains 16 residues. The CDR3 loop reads CSVGGMLGRGVETQYF. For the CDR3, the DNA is TGCAGCGTTGGGGGAATGTTAGGGAGGGGTGTGGAGACCCAGTACTTC.

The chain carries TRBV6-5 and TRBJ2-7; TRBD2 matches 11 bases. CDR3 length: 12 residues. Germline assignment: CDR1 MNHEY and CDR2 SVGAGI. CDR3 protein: CVSGRGSYEQYF. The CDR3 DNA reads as TGTGTTAGCGGGAGGGGGTCCTACGAGCAGTACTTC.

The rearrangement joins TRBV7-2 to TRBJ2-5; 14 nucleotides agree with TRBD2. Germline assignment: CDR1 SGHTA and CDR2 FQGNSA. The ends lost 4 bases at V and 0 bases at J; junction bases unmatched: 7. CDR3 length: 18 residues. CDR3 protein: CASSSRGLAGGNQETQYF. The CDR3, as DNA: TGTGCCAGCAGCTCTAGAGGACTAGCGGGAGGTAACCAAGAGACCCAGTACTTC.

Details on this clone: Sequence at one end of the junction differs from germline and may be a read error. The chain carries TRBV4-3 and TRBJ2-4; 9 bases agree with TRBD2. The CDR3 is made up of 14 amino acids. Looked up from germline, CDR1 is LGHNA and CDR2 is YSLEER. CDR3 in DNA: TGCGCCAGCAGCCAACGCGGGGGGGCAAACAGTCAGTACTTC. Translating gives CASSQRGGANSQYF.

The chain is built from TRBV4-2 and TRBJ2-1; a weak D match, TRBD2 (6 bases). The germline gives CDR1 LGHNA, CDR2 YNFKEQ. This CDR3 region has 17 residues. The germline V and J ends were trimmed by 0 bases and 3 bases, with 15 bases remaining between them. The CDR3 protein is CASSQDLYAGNYNEQFF. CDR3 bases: TGTGCCAGCAGCCAAGATTTGTATGCGGGAAACTACAATGAGCAGTTCTTC.

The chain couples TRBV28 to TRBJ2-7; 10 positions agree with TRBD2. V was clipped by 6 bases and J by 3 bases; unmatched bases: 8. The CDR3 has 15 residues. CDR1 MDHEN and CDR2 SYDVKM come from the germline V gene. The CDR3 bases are TGTGCCAGCAGCCGTCTTCTAGCGGGAGACTACGAGCAGTACTTC. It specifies CASSRLLAGDYEQYF.

The CDR3 bases are TGTGCCAGCAGTCCCTGGGACAGGAACTATGGCTACACCTTC. Protein product: CASSPWDRNYGYTF. The chain joins TRBV6-5 to TRBJ1-2; 8 bases map to TRBD1. This CDR3 is 14 amino acids long. Germline V lookup: CDR1 MNHEY, CDR2 SVGAGI. V shed 5 bases, J shed 2 bases, and the junction held 4 bases outside the gene matches.

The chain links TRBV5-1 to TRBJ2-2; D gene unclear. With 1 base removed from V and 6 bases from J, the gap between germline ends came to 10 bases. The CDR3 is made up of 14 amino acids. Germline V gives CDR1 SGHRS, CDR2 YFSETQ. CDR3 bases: TGCGCCAGCAGCTTGTCTGCGGTCTCCGGGGAGCTGTTTTTT. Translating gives CASSLSAVSGELFF. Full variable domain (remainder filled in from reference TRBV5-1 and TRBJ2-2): KAGVTQTPRYLIKTRGQQVTLSCSPISGHRSVSWYQQTPGQGLQFLFEYFSETQRNKGNFPGRFSGRQFSNSRSEMNVSTLELGDSALYLCASSLSAVSGELFFGEGSRLTVL.

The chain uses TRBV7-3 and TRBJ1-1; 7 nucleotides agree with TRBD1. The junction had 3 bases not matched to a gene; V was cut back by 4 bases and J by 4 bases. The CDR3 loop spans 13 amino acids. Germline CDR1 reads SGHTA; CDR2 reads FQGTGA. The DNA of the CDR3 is TGTGCCAGCAGCTCAAGGGGGCCCACTGAAGCTTTCTTT. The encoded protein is CASSSRGPTEAFF. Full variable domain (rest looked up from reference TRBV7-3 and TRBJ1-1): GAGVSQTPSNKVTEKGKYVELRCDPISGHTALYWYRQSLGQGPEFLIYFQGTGAADDSGLPNDRFFAVRPEGSVSTLKIQRTERGDSAVYLCASSSRGPTEAFFGQGTRLTVV.

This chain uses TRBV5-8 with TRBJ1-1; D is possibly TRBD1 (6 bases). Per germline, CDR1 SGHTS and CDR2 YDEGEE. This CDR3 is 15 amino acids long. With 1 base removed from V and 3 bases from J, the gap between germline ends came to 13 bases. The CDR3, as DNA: TGTGCCAGCAGCTTGTCCGGACAGATCCACACTGAAGCTTTCTTT. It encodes CASSLSGQIHTEAFF. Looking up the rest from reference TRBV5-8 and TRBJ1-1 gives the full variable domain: EAGVTQSPTHLIKTRGQQATLRCSPISGHTSVYWYQQALGLGLQFLLWYDEGEERNRGNFPPRFSGRQFPNYSSELNVNALELEDSALYLCASSLSGQIHTEAFFGQGTRLTVV.

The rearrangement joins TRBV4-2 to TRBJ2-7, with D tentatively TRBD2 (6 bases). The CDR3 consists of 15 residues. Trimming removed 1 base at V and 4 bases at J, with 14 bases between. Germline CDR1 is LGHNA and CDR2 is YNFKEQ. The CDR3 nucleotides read TGTGCCAGCAGCCAAGCGACGGGAGTGGGATACGAGCAGTACTTC. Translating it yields CASSQATGVGYEQYF.

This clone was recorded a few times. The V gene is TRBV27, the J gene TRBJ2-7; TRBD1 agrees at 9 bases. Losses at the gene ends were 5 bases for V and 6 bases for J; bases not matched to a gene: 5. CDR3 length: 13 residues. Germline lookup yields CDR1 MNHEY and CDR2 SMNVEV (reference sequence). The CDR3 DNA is TGTGCCAGCAGTCAACAGGGGGCTGGCGAGCAGTACTTC. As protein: CASSQQGAGEQYF.

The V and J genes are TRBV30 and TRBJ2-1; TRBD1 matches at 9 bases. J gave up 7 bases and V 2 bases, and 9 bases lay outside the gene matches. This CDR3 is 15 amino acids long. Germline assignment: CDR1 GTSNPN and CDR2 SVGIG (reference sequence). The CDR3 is CAWSLDRGIRNEQFF. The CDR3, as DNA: TGTGCCTGGAGTCTCGACAGGGGGATAAGAAATGAGCAGTTCTTC.

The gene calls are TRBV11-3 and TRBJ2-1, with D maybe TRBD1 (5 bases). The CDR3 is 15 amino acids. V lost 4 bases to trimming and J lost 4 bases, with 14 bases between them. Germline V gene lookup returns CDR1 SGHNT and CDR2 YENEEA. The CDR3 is CASSSSTEAYNEQFF. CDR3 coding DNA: TGTGCCAGCAGCTCCTCGACAGAAGCATACAATGAGCAGTTCTTC. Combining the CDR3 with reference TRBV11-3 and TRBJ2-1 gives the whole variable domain EAGVVQSPRYKIIEKKQPVAFWCNPISGHNTLYWYLQNLGQGPELLIRYENEEAVDDSQLPKDRFSAERLKGVDSTLKIQPAELGDSAVYLCASSSSTEAYNEQFFGPGTRLTVL.

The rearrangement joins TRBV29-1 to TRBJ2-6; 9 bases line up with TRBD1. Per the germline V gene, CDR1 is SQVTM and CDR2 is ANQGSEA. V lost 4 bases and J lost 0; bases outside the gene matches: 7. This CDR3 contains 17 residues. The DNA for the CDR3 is TGCAGCGTTGGGGGGGACAGGGAGTCCTCTGGGGCCAACGTCCTGACTTTC. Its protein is CSVGGDRESSGANVLTF.

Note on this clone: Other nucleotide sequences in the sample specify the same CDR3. The chain's CDR3 is CASSPGGGNEQFF. The CDR3 DNA reads as TGTGCCAGCTCACCCGGGGGGGGCAATGAGCAGTTCTTC. The chain combines TRBV18 with TRBJ2-1; 8 bases agree with TRBD2. The trim removed 3 bases at V and 6 bases at J, leaving 1 base unmatched. The CDR3 has 13 residues. CDR1 and CDR2 from the germline V gene are KGHSH and LQKENI.